Detailed here is one T cell receptor (beta chain). No antigen is known for it. Measured with immunoSEQ multiplex PCR; TCRdb has only the in-frame clones, and not every one. This table has roughly 8,800 clones, 67% appearing once. This record belongs to a study of T cells in pancreatic ductal adenocarcinoma. The CDR3 consists of 16 residues. Losses at the gene ends were 0 bases for V and 2 bases for J; bases not matched to a gene: 4. Germline CDR1 reads MGHRA; CDR2 reads YSYEKL. Surgery without prior neoadjuvant therapy was the treatment of the selected pancreatic ductal adenocarcinoma patients. Overall study results and limits: Tumor and blood clonality did not differ significantly, about 0.1 versus 0.071. The resected pancreatic cancer cohort was biased toward the minority with early-stage disease.

The rearrangement links TRBV4-1 to TRBJ2-1; 7 bases are a match to TRBD1. The sequencing input was pancreatic tumor tissue. This sequence originates from a human donor with pancreatic ductal adenocarcinoma. The CDR3 region has the DNA TGCGCCAGCAGCCAAGATATCCAGGGGGCCTACAATGAGCAGTTCTTC. Amino acids: CASSQDIQGAYNEQFF.